These T cell receptor beta chains were read from a single sample in a study of T cell repertoires in cytomegalovirus infection. TCRdb processed the reads anew with MiXCR; each CDR3 protein has one entry. The sample lists about 770,000 distinct CDR3 sequences, about 28% seen once, with roughly 13% in the top ten. These receptors have no identified antigens. The input for sequencing was cultured CD8+ T cells from PBMCs, taken from culture after CMV antigen stimulation. These receptor sequences come from a human donor in good health (CMV status not recorded). Some clones in this sample may be carry-over from other donors' samples. Both conserved end residues are part of each CDR3. D genes are given only for firm matches. For some rows the clone size is stated as once, few or many, or as a class when expanded; others skip it.

>TRBV10-3|TRBJ2-7|NA|NA
TGTGCCATCAGAGGACGTACCTCCTACGAGCAGTACTTC
CAIRGRTSYEQYF
>TRBV5-4|TRBJ2-1|few|TRBD2
TGTGCCAGCAGCGGATGGACTAGCGGGGAGGAAAATGAGCAGTTCTTC
CASSGWTSGEENEQFF
>TRBV27|TRBJ2-5|NA|TRBD2
TGTGCCAGCAGTCCCGGGACTACCAACAGGGAGACCCAGTACTTC
CASSPGTTNRETQYF
>TRBV27|TRBJ2-5|NA|NA
TGTGCCAGCAGTTTAAGGGTGGAGGGAACAGAGACCCAGTACTTC
CASSLRVEGTETQYF
>TRBV6-2/TRBV6-3|TRBJ1-1|few|NA
TGTGCCAGCAGCATACAGGGAGGGACTGAAGCTTTCTTT
CASSIQGGTEAFF
>TRBV7-9|TRBJ2-5|NA|TRBD1
TGTGCCAGCAGCCCTATAGGACAGGGCCAAGAGACCCAGTACTTC
CASSPIGQGQETQYF
>TRBV28|TRBJ1-3|NA|NA
TGTGCCAGCAGTTCCTGGACGAGGGTTGGAAACACCATATATTTT
CASSSWTRVGNTIYF
>TRBV28|TRBJ1-5|few|NA
TGTGCCAGCAGTTGGGGAGCTAGTAGCAATCAGCCCCAGCATTTT
CASSWGASSNQPQHF
>TRBV5-4|TRBJ2-1|NA|NA
TGTGCCAGCAGCACCTTAGCGGTGCCCTCCTACAATGAGCAGTTCTTC
CASSTLAVPSYNEQFF
>TRBV7-2|TRBJ2-1|NA|NA
TGTGCCAGCAGCTTCAGGGCTACCTACAATGAGCAGTTCTTC
CASSFRATYNEQFF
>TRBV3-1|TRBJ2-5|NA|NA
TGTGCCAGCAAAGGAGGTCTGAACCAAGAGACCCAGTACTTC
CASKGGLNQETQYF
>TRBV27|TRBJ1-1|NA|NA
TGTGCCAGCAGTTTAATAGGGGGGGGTTCGGCCACTGAAGCTTTCTTT
CASSLIGGGSATEAFF
>TRBV4-1|TRBJ2-1|few|NA
TGCGCCAGCAGCCAAACCGCTGTCGGGGATGAGCAGTTCTTC
CASSQTAVGDEQFF
>TRBV14|TRBJ2-1|NA|NA
TGTGCCAGCAGCCAAGTCACCATTTACAATGAGCAGTTCTTC
CASSQVTIYNEQFF